This T cell receptor beta chain was identified during a study of blood T cell repertoires in COVID-19. The germline V and J ends were trimmed by 5 bases and 2 bases, with 13 bases remaining between them. The CDR3 length is 15 residues. Germline V CDR1 and CDR2: LNHDA, SQIVND (reference sequence). Generated by immunoSEQ multiplex PCR, the TCRdb table keeps only in-frame clones and is missing some. The sample yields 150,000 to 170,000 clones, approximately 83% seen once. This clone has more than one count but fewer than ten. This TCR derives from a woman aged 55-70 years with acute or convalescent COVID-19. The V call is TRBV19, the J call TRBJ1-5; D gene uncertain. The sample consisted of peripheral blood. The CDR3 sequence is CASSWEGSGNQPQHF. The CDR3 bases are TGTGCCAGTAGTTGGGAGGGATCAGGCAATCAGCCCCAGCATTTT.